The T cell receptor beta chain described here comes from a study of blood T cell repertoires in COVID-19. Study as a whole: From the United States, Italy and Spain came samples of acute and convalescent COVID-19. Nucleic acid was either cDNA or gDNA, and it came from T cells, B-cell-depleted T cells, or PBMCs.

Authors' methods: From reference gene primer amplification, estimates of nucleated cell counts were derived. Generated by immunoSEQ multiplex PCR, the TCRdb table keeps only in-frame clones and is missing some. That table furnishes V, J and clone size, whereas the DNA furnished D and trimming. Of around 270,000 clones in the sample, around 90% were seen once. The CDR3 sequence is 15 residues long. Looked up from germline, CDR1 is SNHLY and CDR2 is FYNNEI. V lost 6 bases, J lost 4 bases, and 19 bases lay in between. The V and J genes are TRBV2 and TRBJ2-7; perhaps TRBD2 as D (7 bases). The sample consisted of peripheral blood. The TCR sequence derives from a man aged 55-75 years who had recovered from COVID-19. In DNA, the CDR3 is TGTGCCAGCAGATTCGGGGGGCTCACACCTTACGAGCAGTACTTC. Protein: CASRFGGLTPYEQYF.